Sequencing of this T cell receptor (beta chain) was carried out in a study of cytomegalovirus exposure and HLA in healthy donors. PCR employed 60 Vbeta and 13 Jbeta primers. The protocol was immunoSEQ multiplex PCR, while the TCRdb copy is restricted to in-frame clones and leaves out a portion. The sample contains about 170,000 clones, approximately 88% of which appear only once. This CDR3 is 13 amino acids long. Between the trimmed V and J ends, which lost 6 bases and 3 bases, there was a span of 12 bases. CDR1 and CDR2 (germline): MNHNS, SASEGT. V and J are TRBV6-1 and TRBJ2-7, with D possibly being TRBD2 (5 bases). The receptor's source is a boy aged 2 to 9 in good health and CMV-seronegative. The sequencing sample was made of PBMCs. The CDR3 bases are TGTGCCAGCAGGACCGGACTCAACTACGAGCAGTACGTC. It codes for CASRTGLNYEQYV.